This T cell receptor (beta chain) was identified during a study of identical twins. The CDR3 sequence is 13 residues long. Trimming took 0 bases from V and 7 from J, leaving 10 bases between them. Germline V gene lookup returns CDR1 KGHSH and CDR2 LQKENI. Each CDR3 protein is one row after TCRdb ran MiXCR on the 5' RACE reads. The sample includes around 490,000 distinct CDR3 sequences, roughly an eighth seen only once; the top ten take around 0.98%. These data are also associated with another study on yellow fever vaccine responses in identical twins.

This clonotype was obtained from a young woman in good health. Sequenced sample: CD4+ T cells sorted from blood. The rearrangement uses TRBV18 and TRBJ2-7; D is perhaps TRBD2 (5 bases). The CDR3 region is CASSPPGLLEQYF. CDR3 sequence (DNA): TGTGCCAGCTCACCACCCGGACTGCTTGAGCAGTACTTC.